The clone carrying this TCR beta chain showed up many times. Its antigen is not identified. Trimming took 5 bases from V and 2 from J; bases not matched to a gene: 6. This CDR3 has 14 amino acids. Germline V CDR1 and CDR2: SGHTA, FQGNSA. The data were obtained in a study of CD8 T cells in ankylosing spondylitis. Study findings and constraints: Certain motif variants had earlier appeared in reactive arthritis synovial fluid and blood.

TCRdb itself ran the 5' RACE reads through MiXCR, one entry per CDR3 protein. The table includes about 140,000 distinct CDR3 sequences, over 10% detected once. The chain links TRBV7-2 to TRBJ2-7; 7 nucleotides agree with TRBD1. The sequence derives from a female donor with ankylosing spondylitis or in good health (not recorded which). The specimen was blood, either unsorted or a sorted T cell fraction (not recorded which). CDR3 in DNA: TGTGCCAGCAGCGAAACAGGGGTACCCTACGAGCAGTACTTC. Its protein product is CASSETGVPYEQYF.